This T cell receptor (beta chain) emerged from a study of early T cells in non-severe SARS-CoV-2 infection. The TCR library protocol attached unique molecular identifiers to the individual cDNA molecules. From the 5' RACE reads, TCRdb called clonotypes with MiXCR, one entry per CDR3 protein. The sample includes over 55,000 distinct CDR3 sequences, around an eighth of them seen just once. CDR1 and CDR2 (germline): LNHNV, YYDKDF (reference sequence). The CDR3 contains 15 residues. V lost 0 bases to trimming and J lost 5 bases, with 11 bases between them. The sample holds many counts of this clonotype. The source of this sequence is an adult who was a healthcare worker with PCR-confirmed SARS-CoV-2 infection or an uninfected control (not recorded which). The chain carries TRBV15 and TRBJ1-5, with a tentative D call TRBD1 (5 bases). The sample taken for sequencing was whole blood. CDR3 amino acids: CATSRDGAGDQPQHF. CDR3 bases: TGTGCCACCAGCAGAGATGGGGCAGGCGATCAGCCCCAGCATTTT.